One sample yielded the 22 T cell receptor beta chains listed below, sequenced in a study of cytomegalovirus exposure and HLA in healthy donors. The PCR contained 60 Vbeta and 13 Jbeta primers. The repertoire was sequenced with immunoSEQ multiplex PCR; TCRdb's copy has only in-frame clones and lacks some. The repertoire holds about 200,000 clones, with around three quarters as singletons. The sample was PBMCs. The receptors shown here come from a woman under 40 in good health and CMV-seronegative.

This clone occurred once. V usage is TRBV5-5 and J usage is TRBJ1-5; weak D call: TRBD1 (6 bases). Per germline, CDR1 SGHKS and CDR2 YYEKEE (reference sequence). The CDR3 is 18 amino acids. V was trimmed by 0 bases and J by 4 bases, leaving 20 bases between them. The CDR3 protein is CASSLAGQGFGENQPQHF. Written as DNA, the CDR3 is TGTGCCAGCAGCTTGGCCGGGCAGGGGTTCGGAGAAAATCAGCCCCAGCATTTT.

The rearrangement joins TRBV7-2 to TRBJ1-2, with 8 nucleotides matching TRBD1. The ends lost 3 bases at V and 1 base at J; junction bases unmatched: 4. CDR3 length equals 15 residues. CDR1 and CDR2 (germline): SGHTA, FQGNSA. The CDR3 region has the DNA TGTGCCAGCAGCTTGTCGACAGGGGATAACTATGGCTACACCTTC. This codes for CASSLSTGDNYGYTF.

The chain employs TRBV9 and TRBJ1-1; maybe TRBD1 (5 bases). V was clipped by 0 bases and J by 1 base, with 10 bases between them. Germline CDR1 reads SGDLS; CDR2 reads YYNGEE. The CDR3 length is 15 residues. The CDR3 sequence: CASSVGWQGNTEAFF. Here the CDR3 DNA reads TGTGCCAGCAGCGTAGGGTGGCAGGGGAACACTGAAGCTTTCTTT.

The V gene is TRBV9, the J gene TRBJ2-7; D is unclear. The CDR3 has 9 amino acids. Germline V gene sequence: CDR1 SGDLS, CDR2 YYNGEE. Trimming removed 7 bases at V and 9 bases at J, with 8 bases between. CDR3 loop: CASLGRQYF. The CDR3 DNA is TGTGCCAGCCTCGGTCGGCAGTACTTC.

CDR3 amino acids: CASSQDRGTGPYEQYF. The CDR3 DNA follows: TGTGCCAGCAGCCAAGACCGAGGGACAGGCCCCTACGAGCAGTACTTC. V and J are TRBV4-2 and TRBJ2-7; 8 bases fit TRBD1. Germline V gene sequence: CDR1 LGHNA, CDR2 YNFKEQ. The CDR3 covers 16 residues. J was trimmed by 2 bases and V by 0 bases; bases with no gene match: 6.

The chain couples TRBV9 to TRBJ2-3; TRBD2 agrees at 8 bases. Germline CDR1 is SGDLS and CDR2 is YYNGEE. CDR3 length: 15 amino acids. V dropped 6 bases and J dropped 6; count of bases not matched to a gene: 12. This CDR3 is CASTHLGGVTDTQYF. DNA of the CDR3: TGTGCCAGCACCCACCTCGGGGGGGTTACCGATACGCAGTATTTT.

The chain joins TRBV5-1 to TRBJ2-3, with TRBD2 identical over 12 bases. Germline-derived CDR1 and CDR2 are SGHRS and YFSETQ. The CDR3 spans 16 residues. J was trimmed by 4 bases and V by 3 bases; bases with no gene match: 6. The CDR3 reads CASSSILAGGADTQYF. CDR3 coding DNA: TGCGCCAGCAGCTCAATACTAGCGGGGGGTGCAGATACGCAGTATTTT.

About this clone: Germline is not matched at one junction end, which may reflect a read error. This chain joins TRBV6-6 and TRBJ2-7; TRBD2 matches 7 bases. CDR3 size: 14 residues. Per germline, CDR1 MNHNY and CDR2 SVGAGI (reference sequence). The CDR3 region is CASSPWEGAYGQYF. The CDR3 DNA follows: TGTGCCAGCAGTCCCTGGGAGGGAGCTTACGGGCAGTACTTC.

The V gene is TRBV19, the J gene TRBJ2-1, with 13 bases fitting TRBD2. Unmatched junction bases numbered 10, after V lost 5 bases and J lost 12 bases. Germline V CDR1 and CDR2: LNHDA, SQIVND (reference sequence). The CDR3 runs 15 residues. The CDR3 sequence is CASSVLAGGIRGQFF. CDR3 sequence (DNA): TGTGCCAGTAGTGTACTAGCGGGGGGGATCAGGGGGCAGTTCTTC.

This chain uses TRBV5-1 with TRBJ2-5, with a tentative D call TRBD2 (5 bases). The CDR3 is made up of 13 amino acids. Trimming left V 2 bases short and J 11 bases short, with 16 bases between. Germline V gene lookup returns CDR1 SGHRS and CDR2 YFSETQ. The CDR3 is CASSFHDGRGQYF. The CDR3 nucleotides read TGCGCCAGCAGCTTCCATGACGGGCGCGGGCAGTACTTC. The complete variable domain, with remaining parts taken from reference TRBV5-1 and TRBJ2-5, reads KAGVTQTPRYLIKTRGQQVTLSCSPISGHRSVSWYQQTPGQGLQFLFEYFSETQRNKGNFPGRFSGRQFSNSRSEMNVSTLELGDSALYLCASSFHDGRGQYFGPGTRLLVL.

The chain is built from TRBV19 and TRBJ1-5; D is undetermined. Germline CDR1 reads LNHDA; CDR2 reads SQIVND (reference sequence). The V and J ends lost 3 bases and 2 bases respectively, with 14 bases between them. This CDR3 contains 16 residues. The CDR3 is CASSIGNPSGNQPQHF. In DNA form, the CDR3 reads TGTGCCAGTAGTATCGGGAATCCTAGCGGCAATCAGCCCCAGCATTTT. Filled out from reference TRBV19 and TRBJ1-5, the complete variable domain reads DGGITQSPKYLFRKEGQNVTLSCEQNLNHDAMYWYRQDPGQGLRLIYYSQIVNDFQKGDIAEGYSVSREKKESFPLTVTSAQKNPTAFYLCASSIGNPSGNQPQHFGDGTRLSIL.

J is TRBJ2-4 and V is TRBV4-3; D is undetermined. The CDR3 is made up of 19 amino acids. Trimming left V 0 bases short and J 0 bases short, with 18 bases between. Germline loops: CDR1 LGHNA, CDR2 YSLEER. This CDR3 reads CASSQEIRPEVLAKNIQYF. In nucleotides, the CDR3 is TGCGCCAGCAGCCAAGAGATCAGGCCTGAAGTATTAGCCAAAAACATTCAGTACTTC.

The chain is built from TRBV5-1 and TRBJ1-3; tentatively, D is TRBD1 (6 bases). The CDR3 has 14 amino acids. Germline values: CDR1 SGHRS, CDR2 YFSETQ. V was clipped by 0 bases and J by 2 bases, with 6 bases between them. CDR3 in amino acids: CASSLDRAGNTIYF. As DNA, the CDR3 is TGCGCCAGCAGCTTGGACAGGGCTGGAAACACCATATATTTT.

The CDR3 DNA is TGTGCCTGGAACGACAGGGGGGTTGGGGGCTACACCTTC. Translation: CAWNDRGVGGYTF. V usage is TRBV30 and J usage is TRBJ1-2; 9 bases line up with TRBD1. The V gene's germline CDR1 is GTSNPN and CDR2 SVGIG (reference sequence). This CDR3 region has 13 residues. The trim removed 4 bases at V and 8 bases at J, leaving 8 bases unmatched. Together with reference TRBV30 and TRBJ1-2, the CDR3 gives the full variable domain: SQTIHQWPATLVQPVGSPLSLECTVEGTSNPNLYWYRQAAGRGLQLLFYSVGIGQISSEVPQNLSASRPQDRQFILSSKKLLLSDSGFYLCAWNDRGVGGYTFGSGTRLTVV.

CDR3 loop: CATSSTPGTATSGANVLTF. CDR3 bases: TGTGCCACCAGCAGTACCCCCGGGACAGCTACCTCTGGGGCCAACGTCCTGACTTTC. V gene TRBV15 combines with J gene TRBJ2-6, with 7 bases aligning to TRBD1. V was clipped by 3 bases and J by 0 bases; unmatched bases: 11. Germline values: CDR1 LNHNV, CDR2 YYDKDF (reference sequence). CDR3 length: 19 amino acids. The whole variable domain, remainder taken from reference TRBV15 and TRBJ2-6, is DAMVIQNPRYQVTQFGKPVTLSCSQTLNHNVMYWYQQKSSQAPKLLFHYYDKDFNNEADTPDNFQSRRPNTSFCFLDIRSPGLGDTAMYLCATSSTPGTATSGANVLTFGAGSRLTVL.

This CDR3 is CASSLAYTAETQYF. CDR3 nucleotide sequence: TGTGCCAGCAGCTTAGCCTATACCGCAGAGACCCAGTACTTC. The chain joins TRBV7-2 to TRBJ2-5; D is unclear. Germline CDR1 SGHTA, CDR2 FQGNSA. The CDR3 runs to 14 residues. V lost 0 bases, J lost 4 bases, and 9 bases lay in between.

V is TRBV6-4 and J is TRBJ1-6; 9 bases line up with TRBD1. V dropped 6 bases and J dropped 9; count of bases not matched to a gene: 9. Germline V gene sequence: CDR1 MRHNA, CDR2 SNTAGT. The CDR3 covers 15 residues. CDR3 coding DNA: TGTGCCAGCAGCTCCTCGACAGGGGGGTTTTCACCCCTCCACTTT. Amino acids: CASSSSTGGFSPLHF.

The chain links TRBV4-1 to TRBJ1-2, with TRBD1 identical over 8 bases. The CDR3 contains 19 residues. Trimming took 0 bases from V and 3 from J; bases not matched to a gene: 15. Germline lookup yields CDR1 MGHRA and CDR2 YSYEKL. In DNA form, the CDR3 reads TGCGCCAGCAGCCAAGAACCTCCAGAAAGAGGACAGGGCGACTATGGCTACACCTTC. Protein: CASSQEPPERGQGDYGYTF.

The chain carries TRBV19 and TRBJ1-5; 7 nucleotides agree with TRBD1. This CDR3 is 14 amino acids long. V lost 5 bases to trimming and J lost 3 bases; unmatched junction nucleotides: 4. The V gene's germline CDR1 is LNHDA and CDR2 SQIVND (reference sequence). The chain's CDR3 is CASSPDRDNQPQHF. CDR3 nucleotide sequence: TGTGCCAGTAGTCCTGACAGGGACAATCAGCCCCAGCATTTT.

A single count supports this clone. The chain combines TRBV2 with TRBJ1-4, with 12 nucleotides matching TRBD1. The germline V gene encodes CDR1 SNHLY and CDR2 FYNNEI. Trimming removed 5 bases from V and 7 bases from J; junction bases left unmatched: 5. The CDR3 contains 15 residues. The CDR3 DNA reads as TGTGCCAGCAGTTGGGACAGGGGGCGTAGTGAAAAACTGTTTTTT. It translates to CASSWDRGRSEKLFF.

In its sample, this clone was seen a few times. The chain combines TRBV6-1 with TRBJ2-5; 10 nucleotides match TRBD1. The J call may be wrong; the DNA end is better matched by TRBJ2-7. CDR3 size: 15 residues. The germline gives CDR1 MNHNS, CDR2 SASEGT. The chain's CDR3 is CASSKGQGVKYEQYF. DNA for the CDR3: TGTGCCAGCAGTAAAGGACAGGGGGTTAAGTACGAGCAGTACTTC.

This chain connects TRBV30 to TRBJ2-7; 7 positions match TRBD1. Germline V gene data show CDR1 as GTSNPN and CDR2 as SVGIG (reference sequence). The CDR3 consists of 12 residues. Trimming took 5 bases from V and 4 from J; bases not matched to a gene: 5. This CDR3 is CAWSSGQYEQYF. CDR3 nucleotides: TGTGCCTGGTCATCGGGACAGTACGAGCAGTACTTC.